Presented here are 13 T cell receptor beta chains from one specimen sequenced in a study of beta chain features in type 1 diabetes. What was sequenced were expressed TCRB transcripts, since all of the isolated RNA had been reverse transcribed. TCRdb's copy holds only in-frame clones and misses some; the assay was immunoSEQ multiplex PCR. The sample includes just over 450,000 clones, approximately 30% of them seen just once. Source material: naive CD4+ T cells from blood. These receptors were taken from a young man in good health.

This sequence joins TRBV18 and TRBJ2-7; 9 nucleotides match TRBD1. CDR3 size: 13 residues. V shed 5 bases and J 5 bases; nucleotides not matched to a gene: 4. CDR1 is KGHSH, CDR2 LQKENI, per germline. CDR3 sequence: CASSRDRADEQYF. CDR3 in DNA: TGTGCCAGCTCAAGGGACAGGGCGGACGAGCAGTACTTC.

The chain combines TRBV25-1 with TRBJ2-5; D perhaps matches TRBD2 (5 bases). V was cut by 0 bases and J by 2 bases, with 7 bases left in between. CDR1 is MGHDK, CDR2 SYGVNS, per germline. This CDR3 comprises 14 residues. CDR3 nucleotides: TGTGCCAGCAGTGAATATACGGGACAAGAGACCCAGTACTTC. It specifies CASSEYTGQETQYF. Together with reference TRBV25-1 and TRBJ2-5, the CDR3 gives the full variable domain: EADIYQTPRYLVIGTGKKITLECSQTMGHDKMYWYQQDPGMELHLIHYSYGVNSTEKGDLSSESTVSRIRTEHFPLTLESARPSHTSQYLCASSEYTGQETQYFGPGTRLLVL.

J is TRBJ1-5 and V is TRBV29-1; 9 nucleotides align to TRBD1. V shed 5 bases and J 2 bases; nucleotides not matched to a gene: 10. CDR3 length: 16 residues. Germline V CDR1 and CDR2: SQVTM, ANQGSEA. The CDR3 coding sequence is TGCAGCGTTTTACTACAGGGGGCGTTGGGCAATCAGCCCCAGCATTTT. Translated, it gives CSVLLQGALGNQPQHF.

This chain connects TRBV14 to TRBJ2-1; 9 positions match TRBD2. The CDR3 extends over 15 amino acids. Trimming cost V 3 bases and J 5 bases; bases outside gene matches: 5. Germline CDR1 is SGHDN and CDR2 is FVKESK. The CDR3 loop reads CASSHGLAGNNEQFF. Here the CDR3 DNA reads TGTGCCAGCAGCCATGGTCTAGCGGGGAACAATGAGCAGTTCTTC.

The chain links TRBV10-3 to TRBJ2-1, with a weak D call TRBD1 (5 bases). CDR1 ENHRY and CDR2 SYGVKD come from the germline V gene. The CDR3 consists of 11 residues. The V end was cut by 5 bases, the J end by 8 bases, with 7 bases between. Written as DNA, the CDR3 is TGTGCCATCAGTCCCAGGGATGAGCAGTTCTTC. The encoded protein is CAISPRDEQFF.

This clone came up a few times. The same CDR3 arises from other DNA sequences in this sample as well. This chain uses TRBV29-1 with TRBJ2-7; tentatively, D is TRBD1 (5 bases). CDR3 length: 13 residues. V lost 4 bases, J lost 6 bases, and 16 bases lay in between. Looked up from germline, CDR1 is SQVTM and CDR2 is ANQGSEA. This chain's CDR3 is CSVVESATAEQYF. Here the CDR3 DNA reads TGCAGCGTTGTTGAGTCTGCGACAGCCGAGCAGTACTTC.

The DNA for the CDR3 is TGTGCCAGCAGCCCCCAGGGGCTGGCAGATACGCAGTATTTT. It codes for CASSPQGLADTQYF. The V and J genes are TRBV7-2 and TRBJ2-3; perhaps TRBD1 as D (6 bases). The CDR3 loop spans 14 amino acids. The V and J ends lost 5 bases and 4 bases respectively, with 13 bases between them. Germline values: CDR1 SGHTA, CDR2 FQGNSA.

This clone has only a few counts. The chain is built from TRBV7-2 and TRBJ2-7; 8 nucleotides match TRBD1. The germline V gene encodes CDR1 SGHTA and CDR2 FQGNSA. The CDR3 is 14 amino acids. The J segment lost 7 bases and the V segment lost 4 bases, leaving 9 bases of the junction unmatched. The CDR3 bases are TGTGCCAGCAGCTACGGACAGGGAGTGGGGGAGCAGTACTTC. Translated: CASSYGQGVGEQYF.

This clone was detected a few times. The V call is TRBV30, the J call TRBJ1-2; D is uncertain. Trimming stripped 3 bases from V and 5 bases from J, with 7 bases between. The CDR3 is made up of 11 amino acids. Germline assignment: CDR1 GTSNPN and CDR2 SVGIG (reference sequence). The CDR3 loop reads CAWRIAYGYTF. CDR3 DNA sequence: TGTGCCTGGAGGATAGCATATGGCTACACCTTC.

The rearrangement links TRBV29-1 to TRBJ2-3; 7 positions agree with TRBD1. The J segment lost 1 base and the V segment lost 5 bases, leaving 3 bases of the junction unmatched. The germline gives CDR1 SQVTM, CDR2 ANQGSEA. The CDR3 totals 13 residues. CDR3 bases: TGCAGCGTTTTGGGACAGCGCACAGATACGCAGTATTTT. It is translated as CSVLGQRTDTQYF.

The chain has TRBV5-4 and TRBJ2-3; 7 nucleotides match TRBD2. V was pared by 5 bases and J by 1 base, with 7 bases of the junction left unmatched. The CDR3 loop spans 15 amino acids. Germline V gives CDR1 SGHNT, CDR2 YYREEE (reference sequence). Here the CDR3 reads CASSSATSGTDTQYF. CDR3 sequence (DNA): TGTGCCAGCAGTTCAGCTACTAGCGGCACAGATACGCAGTATTTT.

This clone was recorded a few times. The chain combines TRBV4-1 with TRBJ1-1; D is undetermined. The CDR3 is made up of 15 amino acids. The germline V and J ends were trimmed by 6 bases and 0 bases, with 14 bases remaining between them. Per the germline V gene, CDR1 is MGHRA and CDR2 is YSYEKL. The CDR3: CASSRNLGMNTEAFF. The CDR3 DNA reads TGCGCCAGCAGTCGGAATTTAGGGATGAACACTGAAGCTTTCTTT.

This clone was seen a few times. The chain links TRBV28 to TRBJ2-7; 9 nucleotides match TRBD2. V trimming: 3 bases; J trimming: 2 bases; junction bases outside the gene matches: 8. The CDR3 sequence is 16 residues long. Germline V gives CDR1 MDHEN, CDR2 SYDVKM. CDR3 bases: TGTGCCAGCAGTTTGGGGCTAGCGGGGTTAACCTACGAGCAGTACTTC. This encodes CASSLGLAGLTYEQYF.